Following are 25 T cell receptor beta chains from one sample sequenced in a study of identical twins. TCRdb analysed the 5' RACE reads with MiXCR anew, one entry per CDR3 protein. Counted here are under 300,000 distinct CDR3 sequences, about an eighth occurring once; the ten biggest clones make up 3.5% to 5%. This sample also appeared in a second study, on yellow fever vaccine responses in identical twins.

The sequencing input was memory (CD45RO+) T cells sorted from blood. The receptors were gathered from a woman in her late teens or twenties in good health.

Many counts were recorded for this clonotype. This sequence joins TRBV5-6 and TRBJ2-5; a weak D match, TRBD1 (5 bases). This CDR3 region has 13 residues. Trimming removed 4 bases from V and 3 bases from J, with 10 bases in between. Germline-derived CDR1 and CDR2 are SGHDT and YYEEEE. For the CDR3, the DNA is TGTGCCAGCAGCGTTAGGGGTAAAGAGACCCAGTACTTC. It specifies CASSVRGKETQYF.

This clonotype was seen only a few times. The genes are TRBV5-1 and TRBJ2-3; D assignment may be TRBD1 or TRBD2 (5 bases each). The CDR3 totals 13 residues. Germline V gene data show CDR1 as SGHRS and CDR2 as YFSETQ. Trimming took 6 bases from V and 2 from J, leaving 10 bases between them. The CDR3 DNA reads as TGCGCCAGCATGGGACGGTCCACAGATACGCAGTATTTT. Amino acid sequence: CASMGRSTDTQYF.

The table lists this clonotype with a few counts. The CDR3, as DNA: TGCAGTGCTCTGGTGGCCAACTATGGCTACACCTTC. It codes for CSALVANYGYTF. V is TRBV20-1 and J is TRBJ1-2; no clear D gene. Germline V gives CDR1 DFQATT, CDR2 SNEGSKA (reference sequence). This CDR3 is 12 amino acids long. Trimming took 5 bases from V and 2 from J, leaving 9 bases between them.

The genes are TRBV5-6 and TRBJ2-7; D might be TRBD2 (7 bases). The germline CDR1 and CDR2 sequences are SGHDT and YYEEEE. Trimming took 4 bases from V and 6 from J, leaving 23 bases between them. The CDR3 has 16 amino acids. CDR3 protein: CASSTTSTGGGREQYF. DNA of the CDR3: TGTGCCAGCAGCACGACATCGACGGGCGGGGGCCGCGAGCAGTACTTC.

This clonotype was seen more than once but under ten times. This chain uses TRBV3-1 with TRBJ2-1; TRBD2 is a possible D gene (6 bases). CDR3 size: 13 residues. CDR1 is LGHDT, CDR2 YNNKEL, per germline (reference sequence). V was pared by 8 bases and J by 5 bases, with 13 bases between. The CDR3 loop reads CASGGDLNNEQFF. CDR3 sequence (DNA): TGTGCCAGCGGAGGGGACCTAAACAATGAGCAGTTCTTC.

V gene TRBV9 combines with J gene TRBJ2-7, with unresolved D. CDR3 length: 14 amino acids. From germline, CDR1 is SGDLS and CDR2 YYNGEE. V was pared by 3 bases and J by 0 bases, with 10 bases between. This CDR3 is CASSAGPSSYEQYF. For the CDR3, the DNA is TGTGCCAGCAGCGCCGGCCCTAGCTCCTACGAGCAGTACTTC.

This clonotype showed up many times. The chain couples TRBV7-9 to TRBJ1-5, with D uncertain. V lost 1 base to trimming and J lost 3 bases, with 7 bases between them. The germline gives CDR1 SEHNR, CDR2 FQNEAQ (reference sequence). The CDR3 sequence is 14 residues long. CDR3 nucleotide sequence: TGTGCCAGCAGCTTAGGGCAGCCCAATCAGCCCCAGCATTTT. Protein: CASSLGQPNQPQHF. The full variable domain, completed using reference TRBV7-9 and TRBJ1-5, is DTGVSQNPRHKITKRGQNVTFRCDPISEHNRLYWYRQTLGQGPEFLTYFQNEAQLEKSRLLSDRFSAERPKGSFSTLEIQRTEQGDSAMYLCASSLGQPNQPQHFGDGTRLSIL.

This clonotype was detected a few times. The chain is built from TRBV7-8 and TRBJ2-5, with 8 positions matching TRBD1. The length of the CDR3 is 12 residues. V gave up 5 bases and J gave up 11 bases; unmatched junction bases: 7. Germline V gives CDR1 SGHVS, CDR2 FQNEAQ. This chain's CDR3 is CASSEDRDKQYF. In DNA, the CDR3 is TGTGCCAGCAGCGAGGACAGGGACAAGCAGTACTTC.

Only a few counts were recorded for this clonotype. The genes are TRBV6-1 and TRBJ2-1; tentatively, D is TRBD1 or TRBD2 (5 bases each). The germline CDR1 and CDR2 sequences are MNHNS and SASEGT. The CDR3 loop spans 11 amino acids. Trimming took off 3 bases at V and 16 bases at J, with 13 bases between the two ends. As DNA, the CDR3 is TGTGCCAGCAGTGAGCAGGGACGGGGATTCTTC. Protein: CASSEQGRGFF.

In this sample, this clonotype turned up a few times. The CDR3 sequence: CASSTPGASYEQYF. CDR3 bases: TGTGCCAGCAGTACCCCGGGGGCCTCCTACGAGCAGTACTTC. This rearrangement joins TRBV6-2 or TRBV6-3 to TRBJ2-7; the D gene could be TRBD1 or TRBD2 (6 bases each). The CDR3 loop spans 14 amino acids. CDR1 MNHEY and CDR2 SVGEGT come from the germline V gene. Trimming stripped 5 bases from V and 0 bases from J, with 11 bases between.

The table lists this clonotype with a few counts. The chain uses TRBV27 and TRBJ2-2; no clear D gene. V lost 8 bases to trimming and J lost 7 bases, with 23 bases between them. This CDR3 is 16 amino acids long. CDR1 MNHEY and CDR2 SMNVEV come from the germline V gene (reference sequence). CDR3 sequence: CASDRVGVMKGGELFF. CDR3 nucleotides: TGTGCCAGCGATCGGGTTGGGGTCATGAAGGGCGGGGAGCTGTTTTTT.

A remark on this clonotype: This may arise from a read error, as a much more abundant clone is one base away. The rearrangement uses TRBV27 and TRBJ2-2, with 8 bases aligning to TRBD1. The ends lost 1 base at V and 3 bases at J; junction bases unmatched: 1. The germline gives CDR1 MNHEY, CDR2 SMNVEV (reference sequence). The CDR3 runs 15 residues. The CDR3 region has the DNA TGTGCCAGCAGTTTATACAGGGGGGACACCGGGGAGCTGTTTTTT. As protein: CASSLYRGDTGELFF.

This chain uses TRBV12-3 or TRBV12-4 with TRBJ2-3; tentative D call: TRBD1 (5 bases). With 5 bases removed from V and 0 bases from J, the gap between germline ends came to 15 bases. CDR3 size: 16 residues. Here the CDR3 reads CASSLGQKTSTDTQYF. The CDR3, as DNA: TGTGCCAGCAGTCTGGGGCAAAAAACTAGCACAGATACGCAGTATTTT.

This clonotype occurred once. The chain has TRBV18 and TRBJ2-7; D gene unclear. V was pared by 3 bases and J by 1 base, with 19 bases between. This CDR3 has 17 amino acids. Per the germline V gene, CDR1 is KGHSH and CDR2 is LQKENI. This CDR3 reads CASSPFPAGSTSYEQYF. CDR3 in DNA: TGTGCCAGCTCACCCTTCCCCGCAGGCAGTACTTCCTACGAGCAGTACTTC.

This clonotype has only one observation. V gene TRBV18 combines with J gene TRBJ2-3; 9 bases are a match to TRBD1. The V gene's germline CDR1 is KGHSH and CDR2 LQKENI. The CDR3 sequence is 16 residues long. The ends lost 6 bases at V and 0 bases at J; junction bases unmatched: 7. The CDR3 DNA reads as TGTGCCAGCTCGTCGACAGGGGGTACTAGCACAGATACGCAGTATTTT. Amino acids: CASSSTGGTSTDTQYF.

The chain uses TRBV10-3 and TRBJ1-4; maybe TRBD1 (5 bases). This CDR3 has 14 amino acids. V was cut by 9 bases and J by 10 bases, with 21 bases left in between. Germline lookup yields CDR1 ENHRY and CDR2 SYGVKD. CDR3 nucleotide sequence: TGTGCCATAAACCCGGGACTAGATTCGGGAAAACTGTTTTTT. This gives the protein CAINPGLDSGKLFF.

The table lists this clonotype with many counts. The chain has TRBV6-2 or TRBV6-3 and TRBJ2-1; no reliable D call. The CDR3 is 12 amino acids. Germline V gives CDR1 MNHEY, CDR2 SVGEGT. V lost 4 bases and J 10 bases, leaving 11 bases between the germline ends. This CDR3 reads CASSLGPAEQFF. Here the CDR3 DNA reads TGTGCCAGCAGTTTAGGGCCAGCCGAGCAGTTCTTC.

This clonotype was counted ten times or more. The rearrangement uses TRBV5-1 and TRBJ1-1; D is undetermined. The CDR3 extends over 13 amino acids. Trimming removed 0 bases from V and 1 base from J, with 4 bases in between. The V gene's germline CDR1 is SGHRS and CDR2 YFSETQ. The CDR3 spells CASSLGKNTEAFF. In nucleotides, the CDR3 is TGCGCCAGCAGCTTGGGCAAGAACACTGAAGCTTTCTTT.

This clonotype has just a few counts. The rearrangement joins TRBV7-3 to TRBJ1-1; D is unclear. The germline V gene encodes CDR1 SGHTA and CDR2 FQGTGA. Between the trimmed V and J ends, which lost 2 bases and 1 base, there was a span of 11 bases. CDR3 length: 15 amino acids. DNA of the CDR3: TGTGCCAGCAGCTTAGGAGGGCGGCAGAACACTGAAGCTTTCTTT. Its translation: CASSLGGRQNTEAFF.

This clonotype was seen many times. This rearrangement joins TRBV6-2 or TRBV6-3 to TRBJ1-5; D gene ambiguous. The germline V gene has CDR1 MNHEY and CDR2 SVGEGT. The ends were cut back, 6 bases at V and 2 bases at J, with 5 bases in the middle. This CDR3 contains 12 residues. The CDR3 coding sequence is TGTGCCAGCAGGCAGGGCAATCAGCCCCAGCATTTT. Protein: CASRQGNQPQHF.

The chain combines TRBV5-6 with TRBJ1-3, with D uncertain. V lost 0 bases and J lost 4, with 5 bases in between. CDR1 SGHDT and CDR2 YYEEEE come from the germline V gene. The CDR3 totals 13 residues. The CDR3 coding sequence is TGTGCCAGCAGCTTGGACCGAGGAAACACCATATATTTT. Protein: CASSLDRGNTIYF.

This clonotype came up a few times. The V gene is TRBV9, the J gene TRBJ2-7; 8 bases are a match to TRBD1. This CDR3 contains 13 residues. CDR1 and CDR2 from the germline V gene are SGDLS and YYNGEE. The junction had 6 bases not matched to a gene; V was cut back by 2 bases and J by 8 bases. Here the CDR3 reads CASSVGQGSKQYF. In DNA form, the CDR3 reads TGTGCCAGCAGCGTCGGACAGGGTTCAAAGCAGTACTTC.

This chain uses TRBV12-3 or TRBV12-4 with TRBJ1-2; a possible D gene is TRBD1 (5 bases). Deletions cut 8 bases from V and 2 bases from J, with 15 bases between. There are 14 residues in the CDR3. The CDR3 sequence is CASVQGPPNYGYTF. The CDR3, as DNA: TGTGCCAGCGTCCAGGGACCGCCAAACTATGGCTACACCTTC.

The V gene is TRBV18, the J gene TRBJ2-1; D gene unclear. Per germline, CDR1 KGHSH and CDR2 LQKENI. Between the trimmed V and J ends, which lost 5 bases and 6 bases, there was a span of 11 bases. This CDR3 is built from 13 residues. DNA of the CDR3: TGTGCCAGCTCAAAGGGCGCGGTCAATGAGCAGTTCTTC. Translating gives CASSKGAVNEQFF.

This clonotype has more than one count but fewer than ten. The V and J genes are TRBV5-1 and TRBJ1-6; D not resolved. Trimming removed 7 bases from V and 9 bases from J, with 17 bases in between. The CDR3 length is 14 residues. Germline CDR1 is SGHRS and CDR2 is YFSETQ. The CDR3 protein is CASRQGPGPSPLHF. CDR3 in DNA: TGCGCCAGCCGCCAAGGGCCCGGTCCTTCACCCCTCCACTTT.